At least ten counts were recorded for the clone carrying this T cell receptor (beta chain). This sample stems from a study of T cells in Graves' hyperthyroidism and ophthalmopathy. V was cut by 6 bases and J by 0 bases, with 24 bases left in between. The CDR3 covers 19 residues. Germline V gene lookup returns CDR1 LGHNT and CDR2 FRNRAP. TCR beta CDR3 sequences were amplified from RNA transcripts. TCR CDR3 underwent first-round RT-PCR with the HTBI primer set. TCRdb processed the multiplex PCR reads anew with MiXCR; each CDR3 protein has one entry. The repertoire holds fewer than 600,000 distinct CDR3 sequences, with roughly 14% as singletons.

The V call is TRBV12-5, the J call TRBJ1-5, with a tentative D call TRBD1 (6 bases). The sequencing sample was made of blood. The receptor's source is a woman aged 18-29 years with Graves' hyperthyroidism. CDR3 amino acids: CASGSPGGIASVSNQPQHF. The CDR3 DNA follows: TGTGCTAGTGGCTCACCCGGGGGCATCGCTAGTGTTAGCAATCAGCCCCAGCATTTT.